These 25 T cell receptor beta chains were sequenced from one sample in a study of OX40 agonist ivuxolimab in advanced cancers. Data came from immunoSEQ multiplex PCR; TCRdb stores just in-frame clones and leaves some out. The table lists over 70,000 clones, more than 75% of them singletons. The sample in question was CD4+ or CD8+ T cells sorted from blood, obtained in a trial of the OX40 agonist ivuxolimab. The origin of the receptors is an adult with an advanced solid tumor such as melanoma, head and neck, liver or kidney cancer.

The chain joins TRBV4-1 to TRBJ1-2; D possibly corresponds to TRBD1 (5 bases). In germline, CDR1 is MGHRA, CDR2 YSYEKL. The CDR3 is 15 amino acids. With 0 bases removed from V and 2 bases from J, the gap between germline ends came to 10 bases. The CDR3 sequence: CASSQDPEGNYGYTF. The DNA for the CDR3 is TGCGCCAGCAGCCAAGATCCAGAGGGGAACTATGGCTACACCTTC.

This rearrangement joins TRBV6-1 to TRBJ2-2, with a tentative D call TRBD1 (6 bases). Germline CDR1 and CDR2: MNHNS and SASEGT. CDR3 length: 14 residues. Trimming pared 4 bases from V and 4 bases from J, leaving 10 bases between. CDR3: CASSGQGSTGELFF. CDR3 bases: TGTGCCAGCAGTGGGCAGGGGAGCACCGGGGAGCTGTTTTTT.

The chain links TRBV7-2 to TRBJ2-3; TRBD1 matches 7 bases. Per germline, CDR1 SGHTA and CDR2 FQGNSA. Trimming removed 3 bases from V and 3 bases from J; junction bases left unmatched: 3. The CDR3 covers 14 residues. This chain's CDR3 is CASSFTGETDTQYF. For the CDR3, the DNA is TGTGCCAGCAGCTTCACAGGGGAGACAGATACGCAGTATTTT.

The chain joins TRBV7-2 to TRBJ2-1; tentative D call: TRBD2 (6 bases). V dropped 6 bases and J dropped 3 bases, with 15 bases sitting between them. The CDR3 length is 15 residues. Germline CDR1 SGHTA, CDR2 FQGNSA. The CDR3: CASRGAGAFYNEQFF. Written as DNA, the CDR3 is TGTGCCAGCAGAGGAGCGGGTGCCTTCTACAATGAGCAGTTCTTC. The entire variable domain, with the rest obtained from reference TRBV7-2 and TRBJ2-1, is as follows: GAGVSQSPSNKVTEKGKDVELRCDPISGHTALYWYRQSLGQGLEFLIYFQGNSAPDKSGLPSDRFSAERTGGSVSTLTIQRTQQEDSAVYLCASRGAGAFYNEQFFGPGTRLTVL.

Concerning this clone: Additional DNA sequences in this sample encode the identical CDR3. The rearrangement uses TRBV5-1 and TRBJ2-1; D gene unclear. The CDR3 has 15 amino acids. V lost 0 bases and J 0 bases, leaving 7 bases between the germline ends. The germline CDR1 and CDR2 sequences are SGHRS and YFSETQ. CDR3 sequence (DNA): TGCGCCAGCAGCTTGGAGGGTAGCTCCTACAATGAGCAGTTCTTC. Translation: CASSLEGSSYNEQFF.

V is TRBV25-1 and J is TRBJ2-5; 7 bases fit TRBD1. Trimming took 4 bases from V and 5 from J; bases not matched to a gene: 7. The CDR3 is made up of 14 amino acids. CDR1 and CDR2 (germline): MGHDK, SYGVNS. The CDR3 sequence is CASSGDRVGETQYF. For the CDR3, the DNA is TGTGCCAGCAGTGGCGACAGGGTGGGGGAGACCCAGTACTTC.

J is TRBJ1-5 and V is TRBV6-5, with D maybe TRBD1 (6 bases). The CDR3 is made up of 14 amino acids. Germline V gives CDR1 MNHEY, CDR2 SVGAGI. V dropped 0 bases and J dropped 9 bases, with 12 bases sitting between them. As DNA, the CDR3 is TGTGCCAGCAGTTACTCCAGGGGCCGGGGGCCCCAGCATTTT. Translation: CASSYSRGRGPQHF.

This chain connects TRBV7-6 to TRBJ2-7; the D is unclear. Germline CDR1 and CDR2: SGHVS and FNYEAQ. Trimming shortened V by 1 base and J by 0 bases, and 7 bases separated the two germline ends. This CDR3 comprises 14 residues. CDR3 region: CASSLGQSSYEQYF. The CDR3 DNA follows: TGTGCCAGCAGCTTAGGGCAGAGCTCCTACGAGCAGTACTTC.

The chain recombines TRBV27 with TRBJ2-5; 7 bases line up with TRBD2. This CDR3 spans 14 amino acids. Unmatched junction bases numbered 6, after V lost 3 bases and J lost 5 bases. The germline V gene has CDR1 MNHEY and CDR2 SMNVEV (reference sequence). CDR3 nucleotides: TGTGCCAGCAGTTTGGCCGGGCGGGGGGAGACCCAGTACTTC. It encodes CASSLAGRGETQYF.

The chain recombines TRBV5-8 with TRBJ1-2; D gene uncertain. CDR3 length: 11 residues. Trimming left V 2 bases short and J 4 bases short, with 3 bases between. Germline lookup yields CDR1 SGHTS and CDR2 YDEGEE. This CDR3 is CASSLVYGYTF. The CDR3 DNA follows: TGTGCCAGCAGCTTAGTCTATGGCTACACCTTC.

The chain recombines TRBV27 with TRBJ2-1, with TRBD1 matching over 10 bases. With V trimmed by 5 bases and J by 8 bases, 21 bases remained unmatched. Germline V CDR1 and CDR2: MNHEY, SMNVEV (reference sequence). This CDR3 spans 19 amino acids. The CDR3 spells CASSPNPSRTGGYRHEQFF. Here the CDR3 DNA reads TGTGCCAGCAGTCCTAACCCCTCCCGGACAGGGGGTTACAGGCATGAGCAGTTCTTC.

The chain recombines TRBV5-6 with TRBJ2-5; 7 nucleotides match TRBD2. The germline gives CDR1 SGHDT, CDR2 YYEEEE. This CDR3 contains 16 residues. V lost 4 bases to trimming and J lost 2 bases; unmatched junction nucleotides: 11. Written as DNA, the CDR3 is TGTGCCAGCAGCCCGACTAGCTGGGCTGGGCAAGAGACCCAGTACTTC. Translating it yields CASSPTSWAGQETQYF. Supplemented by reference TRBV5-6 and TRBJ2-5, the full variable domain reads DAGVTQSPTHLIKTRGQQVTLRCSPKSGHDTVSWYQQALGQGPQFIFQYYEEEERQRGNFPDRFSGHQFPNYSSELNVNALLLGDSALYLCASSPTSWAGQETQYFGPGTRLLVL.

This clone was recorded once. The chain is built from TRBV5-4 and TRBJ1-1, with unresolved D. CDR1 and CDR2 from the germline V gene are SGHNT and YYREEE (reference sequence). V was clipped by 4 bases and J by 1 base, with 11 bases between them. This CDR3 region has 14 residues. The chain's CDR3 is CASSRTAENTEAFF. The DNA of the CDR3 is TGTGCCAGCAGCCGTACGGCAGAGAACACTGAAGCTTTCTTT.

The V gene is TRBV6-6, the J gene TRBJ2-7; D gene unclear. CDR1 and CDR2 from the germline V gene are MNHNY and SVGAGI (reference sequence). The CDR3 is 14 amino acids. The V gene lost 5 bases and the J gene lost 7 bases, with 18 bases spanning the gap. The CDR3 spells CASSPLGSAREQYF. The CDR3 bases are TGTGCCAGCAGTCCCCTCGGGTCCGCGAGGGAGCAGTACTTC.

The chain employs TRBV5-1 and TRBJ2-3; D is undetermined. V dropped 0 bases and J dropped 0 bases, with 5 bases sitting between them. Germline CDR1 is SGHRS and CDR2 is YFSETQ. The CDR3 contains 14 residues. CDR3 in amino acids: CASSLEPSTDTQYF. As DNA, the CDR3 is TGCGCCAGCAGCTTGGAGCCAAGCACAGATACGCAGTATTTT.

CDR3 sequence reads: CASSIQAGLTDTQYF. CDR3 DNA sequence: TGTGCCAGTAGTATTCAAGCGGGACTCACAGATACGCAGTATTTT. The genes are TRBV19 and TRBJ2-3, with 7 positions matching TRBD2. CDR1 and CDR2 from the germline V gene are LNHDA and SQIVND (reference sequence). The V and J ends lost 3 bases and 2 bases, in that order; junction bases with no gene match: 5. This CDR3 region has 15 residues.

The chain combines TRBV6-5 with TRBJ2-7, with 11 positions matching TRBD1. This CDR3 contains 13 residues. V trimming: 6 bases; J trimming: 5 bases; junction bases outside the gene matches: 3. Per germline, CDR1 MNHEY and CDR2 SVGAGI. The CDR3 coding sequence is TGTGCCAGCAGCGGACAGGGGGCCCACGAGCAGTACTTC. Amino acids: CASSGQGAHEQYF.

The chain couples TRBV18 to TRBJ2-3; D uncertain. V lost 3 bases, J lost 4 bases, and 11 bases lay in between. Germline CDR1 and CDR2: KGHSH and LQKENI. This CDR3 comprises 14 residues. CDR3: CASSPLEVADTQYF. The DNA of the CDR3 is TGTGCCAGCTCACCCCTCGAGGTGGCAGATACGCAGTATTTT.

This chain connects TRBV19 to TRBJ2-1; TRBD2 is a possible D gene (6 bases). Germline-derived CDR1 and CDR2 are LNHDA and SQIVND (reference sequence). The CDR3 contains 15 residues. V was cut by 0 bases and J by 4 bases, with 10 bases left in between. The CDR3 loop reads CASSIDSGNYNEQFF. The CDR3 nucleotides are TGTGCCAGTAGTATAGATAGCGGAAATTACAATGAGCAGTTCTTC.

This chain uses TRBV5-6 with TRBJ2-1; D is unclear. V shed 1 base and J shed 4 bases, with 9 bases lying between them. Germline lookup yields CDR1 SGHDT and CDR2 YYEEEE. CDR3 length equals 14 residues. The CDR3 loop reads CASSLRLNYNEQFF. The DNA of the CDR3 is TGTGCCAGCAGCTTGCGACTTAATTACAATGAGCAGTTCTTC. Full variable domain (outside the CDR3, taken from reference TRBV5-6 and TRBJ2-1): DAGVTQSPTHLIKTRGQQVTLRCSPKSGHDTVSWYQQALGQGPQFIFQYYEEEERQRGNFPDRFSGHQFPNYSSELNVNALLLGDSALYLCASSLRLNYNEQFFGPGTRLTVL.

The chain joins TRBV5-4 to TRBJ1-1; D is uncertain. The CDR3 is made up of 14 amino acids. Germline values: CDR1 SGHNT, CDR2 YYREEE (reference sequence). V shed 4 bases and J shed 5 bases, with 15 bases lying between them. CDR3 nucleotides: TGTGCCAGCAGCAACAATGGGGTCCGGACTGAAGCTTTCTTT. It encodes CASSNNGVRTEAFF.

This clone has a handful of counts. The rearrangement uses TRBV2 and TRBJ2-6; no definite D call. V gave up 5 bases and J gave up 0 bases, with 14 bases separating them. Germline assignment: CDR1 SNHLY and CDR2 FYNNEI. The CDR3 is made up of 17 amino acids. The CDR3 DNA sequence: TGTGCCAGCAGTACACCCCGCGATATCTCTGGGGCCAACGTCCTGACTTTC. It encodes CASSTPRDISGANVLTF.

This clone appeared a single time. The V call is TRBV5-5, the J call TRBJ1-4; TRBD1 is a possible D gene (5 bases). CDR1 is SGHKS and CDR2 is YYEKEE in the germline V gene (reference sequence). The CDR3 contains 14 residues. V was pared by 4 bases and J by 7 bases, with 14 bases between. In nucleotides, the CDR3 is TGTGCCAGCAGCCCAATGCCGGGGCCTGAAAAACTGTTTTTT. It is translated as CASSPMPGPEKLFF.

The V gene is TRBV10-2, the J gene TRBJ1-1, with D possibly being TRBD1 (6 bases). Germline V CDR1 and CDR2: WSHSY, SAAADI. The V and J ends lost 3 bases and 2 bases respectively, with 16 bases between them. The CDR3 has 16 amino acids. The CDR3 loop reads CASSDTGRGLNTEAFF. CDR3 sequence (DNA): TGCGCCAGCAGTGATACGGGCAGGGGACTAAACACTGAAGCTTTCTTT.

The chain links TRBV7-2 to TRBJ2-3; weak D call: TRBD2 (7 bases). Trimming left V 8 bases short and J 1 base short, with 19 bases between. CDR3 length: 16 amino acids. CDR1 is SGHTA and CDR2 is FQGNSA in the germline V gene. The chain's CDR3 is CASRYTSGGRTDTQYF. Here the CDR3 DNA reads TGTGCCAGCCGCTACACCTCGGGGGGCCGCACAGATACGCAGTATTTT.